These T cell receptor beta chains were read from a single sample in a study of blood T cell repertoires in COVID-19. Libraries were prepared by immunoSEQ multiplex PCR; TCRdb keeps only in-frame clonotypes and omits some of them. The sample includes about 280,000 clones, about 85% of them seen just once. The sample consisted of peripheral blood. The receptors originated from a woman between 50 and 59 years old who had recovered from COVID-19. Both conserved end residues are part of each CDR3. The size entry is marked missing in some rows and otherwise reads once, few, many or a size class.

>NA|TRBV5-8
CASSRGRVSTDTQYF
>NA|TRBV5-1
CASSGAGGADTQYF
>NA|TRBV9
CASSVDGRFTEAFF
>once|TRBV18
CASSREQGADTEAFF
>many|TRBV28
CASSFSGAPVAFF
>NA|TRBV5-1
CASGRETGYGYTF
>NA|TRBV5-1
CAIIGDKHDYGYTF
>NA|TRBV28
CASSSKRGEDEQYF
>NA|TRBV5-8
CASRPYTGNQVYEQYF
>many|TRBV5-5
CASRPRSFSTREPMNTEAFF
>NA|TRBV7-2
CASSLTRRDTQYF
>NA|TRBV30
CAWSRRGASAAYEQYF
>NA|TRBV30
CAWSVMFAGVASYNEQFF
>NA|TRBV3-1/TRBV3-2
CASGSQVTGNTIYF
>NA|TRBV5-1
CASSLEQGKAYEQYF
>NA|TRBV4-1
CASSQWEGYEQYF
>NA|TRBV19
CASRTDRGGEGYTF
>once|TRBV27
CASSLIPARRDTEAFF
>NA|TRBV11-2
CASSSLKEAQYF
>NA|TRBV7-9
CASSPRGAGGYGYTF
>few|TRBV19
CASTNMVQMNTEAFF
>NA|TRBV5-6
CASSLPAGIYGYTF
>few|TRBV6-6
CASIPGETGPYYGYTF
>NA|TRBV19
CASGGLAGQPQHF
>NA|TRBV19
CASSIAGPGGEQPQHF
>NA|TRBV14
CASSQERVSGAYQFF
>NA|TRBV19
CASSRGQHTEAFF
>NA|TRBV30
CAWSGLAGPGNEQFF
>once|TRBV6-5
CASSTTGNTEAFF
>NA|TRBV23-1
CASSHRTEQNYGYTF
>NA|TRBV28
CASSPSGLQKLFF
>few|TRBV5-6
CASSLIGTVNTEAFF
>NA|TRBV27
CASRRGLGREWDTQYF
>NA|TRBV9
CASSAGVLANYGYTF
>NA|TRBV6-2/TRBV6-3
CASSEEGGANYEQYF
>NA|TRBV15
CATSRPDRGDYEQYF
>few|TRBV19
CASSIGLNLAKNIQYF
>few|TRBV6-2/TRBV6-3
CASSSLPGQGPNGYTF
>NA|TRBV28
CASSLYGQYTDTQYF
>NA|TRBV5-1
CASSLVGTASSGANVLTF
>NA|TRBV6-5
CASSLGPGVKTDTQYF